Here is one T cell receptor beta chain with its context. The PCR used 60 Vbeta and 13 Jbeta primers. Some clones are missing from TCRdb's copy, which holds only in-frame ones; the method was immunoSEQ multiplex PCR. The data hold 65,000 to 90,000 clones, with about four fifths observed a single time. This sample is part of a study of cytomegalovirus exposure and HLA in healthy donors. Trimming took 5 bases from V and 9 from J; bases not matched to a gene: 9. CDR3 length equals 15 residues. Germline V CDR1 and CDR2: LNHDA, SQIVND (reference sequence). Sequenced material: PBMCs. The receptor was derived from a man aged 55 to 69 in good health and CMV-seronegative. This chain connects TRBV19 to TRBJ2-1; 11 bases agree with TRBD2. CDR3 protein: CASSGTSGRPSEQFF. CDR3 bases: TGTGCCAGTAGTGGGACTAGCGGACGCCCCAGTGAGCAGTTCTTC.